These T cell receptor beta chains were read from a single sample in a study of cytomegalovirus exposure and HLA in healthy donors. Here immunoSEQ multiplex PCR was the method, and the copy in TCRdb shows in-frame clones only, minus some. The table shows about 110,000 clones, with 70% to 80% occurring only once. The sequenced material came from PBMCs. These receptors all stem from a man aged 18-30 years in good health and CMV-seronegative. The CDR3 runs from the conserved cysteine through the conserved F or W. A D gene is named only where the DNA matches it firmly. Part of the rows lack a size; the others show once, few, many or a class for expanded clones.

CDR3 length	V gene	J gene	D gene	clone size	CDR3 protein
12	TRBV29-1	TRBJ2-7	.	.	CSVEKDGYEQYF
14	TRBV7-9	TRBJ1-5	.	.	CASSPPGGNQPQHF
18	TRBV4-1	TRBJ1-3	.	.	CASSPNHPGSSSGNTIYF
16	TRBV5-1	TRBJ2-3	TRBD2	.	CASSTGLAGSSDTQYF
15	TRBV5-1	TRBJ2-1	TRBD1	.	CASRQAGTGKNEQFF
14	TRBV10-3	TRBJ1-2	.	.	CAIRPGPGPHGYTF
15	TRBV2	TRBJ2-7	TRBD1	.	CASLLGGQGFYEQYF
14	TRBV29-1	TRBJ2-7	TRBD2	.	CSVVTSGAAYEQYF
14	TRBV7-8	.	.	.	CASVEGRGGNEQYF
15	TRBV14	TRBJ2-1	TRBD2	few	CASSQTSGGANEQFF
14	TRBV4-2	TRBJ2-3	.	.	CASSQRGSTDTQYF
13	TRBV27	TRBJ1-5	.	.	CASKRAGNQPQHF
16	TRBV5-1	TRBJ2-1	.	.	CASSLGVMSSYNEQFF
13	TRBV18	TRBJ1-1	.	.	CASSPGRDTEAFF
16	TRBV7-6	TRBJ2-7	.	.	CASSLGRGQSRDPQYF
15	TRBV5-1	TRBJ2-3	.	.	CASSFRGAGADTQYF
13	TRBV6-1	TRBJ2-7	TRBD1	.	CASSAGQRYEQYF
13	TRBV11-2	TRBJ2-7	TRBD2	.	CASSLAGGYGQYF
14	TRBV6-5	TRBJ1-5	.	few	CASADAGPGQPQHF
15	TRBV29-1	TRBJ1-4	.	.	CSVELVSGTKEKLFF
13	TRBV6-5	TRBJ1-2	TRBD1	few	CASSETGNYGYTF
14	TRBV27	TRBJ2-7	TRBD1	.	CASSWGQGAYEQYF
13	TRBV5-4	TRBJ1-2	.	.	CASSSRAGGGYTF
16	TRBV19	TRBJ2-4	.	.	CASSTNLGAAKNIQYF
11	TRBV4-1	TRBJ1-2	.	.	CASSQGGGYTF
14	TRBV5-4	TRBJ1-1	.	.	CASSLSRGSTEAFF
16	TRBV4-2	TRBJ2-6	.	.	CASSLELGVGANVLTF
15	TRBV18	TRBJ1-4	.	.	CASSPGGVWNEKLFF
14	TRBV11-2	TRBJ1-1	TRBD1	.	CASSSQGSLTEAFF
15	TRBV4-2	TRBJ2-2	TRBD1	few	CASSQGQGAAGELFF
14	TRBV15	TRBJ1-1	.	.	CATSKETVNTEAFF
14	TRBV6-5	TRBJ2-6	.	.	CASATSSGANVLTF
15	TRBV7-8	TRBJ2-1	.	.	CASSSRDTGYNEQFF